A selection of T cell receptor beta chains follows, all from one sample in a study of CD8 T cells in ankylosing spondylitis. TCRdb called the 5' RACE reads again in MiXCR, with one record for every CDR3 protein. The sample includes approximately 240,000 distinct CDR3 sequences, about 24% of them seen just once. Sequenced sample: blood, either unsorted or a sorted T cell fraction (not recorded which). The receptors stem from a male donor with ankylosing spondylitis or in good health (not recorded which). CDR3s include the opening cysteine and the closing phenylalanine or tryptophan. Fields, in order: J gene, clone size, D gene, V gene, CDR3 protein, CDR3 DNA. A D gene is named only where the DNA matches it firmly. Clone size is stated in some rows and not others, as once, few, many or a class when expanded.

J: TRBJ2-3
size: many
D: .
V: TRBV5-1
CDR3: CASSLKGGTDTQYF
DNA: TGCGCCAGCAGCTTGAAAGGGGGGACAGATACGCAGTATTTT

J: TRBJ2-2
size: many
D: TRBD2
V: TRBV12-3/TRBV12-4
CDR3: CASSWTSENTGELFF
DNA: TGTGCCAGCAGTTGGACTAGCGAGAACACCGGGGAGCTGTTTTTT

J: TRBJ2-7
size: .
D: .
V: TRBV20-1
CDR3: CSASPTDPGEQYF
DNA: TGCAGTGCTAGCCCCACGGACCCCGGTGAGCAGTACTTC

J: TRBJ2-3
size: many
D: .
V: TRBV5-1
CDR3: CASSLDVGWPTTDTQYF
DNA: TGCGCCAGCAGCTTGGATGTTGGTTGGCCAACCACAGATACGCAGTATTTT

J: TRBJ2-5
size: few
D: .
V: TRBV11-2
CDR3: CASSSLGQETQYF
DNA: TGTGCCAGCAGCTCCTTGGGCCAGGAGACCCAGTACTTC

J: TRBJ1-1
size: few
D: .
V: TRBV6-1
CDR3: CASKVQPEAFF
DNA: TGTGCCAGCAAAGTACAGCCTGAAGCTTTCTTT

J: TRBJ2-3
size: few
D: .
V: TRBV29-1
CDR3: CSVAGVYTDTQYF
DNA: TGCAGCGTTGCCGGGGTATACACAGATACGCAGTATTTT

J: TRBJ2-3
size: .
D: .
V: TRBV20-1
CDR3: CSASPWAPSGTDTQYF
DNA: TGCAGTGCTAGCCCCTGGGCCCCCTCTGGCACAGATACGCAGTATTTT

J: TRBJ1-2
size: many
D: .
V: TRBV20-1
CDR3: CSAGDNYGYTF
DNA: TGCAGTGCAGGTGATAACTATGGCTACACCTTC

J: TRBJ2-5
size: .
D: TRBD2
V: TRBV20-1
CDR3: CSARDLLAGTQETQYF
DNA: TGCAGTGCTAGAGATCTTCTAGCGGGGACACAAGAGACCCAGTACTTC

J: TRBJ2-5
size: many
D: .
V: TRBV5-1
CDR3: CASSLADRETQYF
DNA: TGCGCCAGCAGCTTGGCCGACAGGGAGACCCAGTACTTC

J: TRBJ2-3
size: .
D: TRBD2
V: TRBV2
CDR3: CASKRAGRSTDTQYF
DNA: TGTGCCAGCAAAAGAGCGGGGAGAAGCACAGATACGCAGTATTTT

J: TRBJ1-3
size: once
D: .
V: TRBV25-1
CDR3: CASSEAGTGNTIYF
DNA: TGTGCCAGCAGTGAAGCAGGGACTGGAAACACCATATATTTT

J: TRBJ2-3
size: .
D: .
V: TRBV6-1
CDR3: CASREGGGGTDTQYF
DNA: TGTGCCAGCCGAGAAGGGGGAGGGGGCACAGATACGCAGTATTTT

J: TRBJ2-7
size: .
D: .
V: TRBV12-3/TRBV12-4
CDR3: CASSFRGVEQYF
DNA: TGTGCCAGCAGTTTCCGGGGTGTAGAGCAGTACTTC

J: TRBJ2-5
size: many
D: .
V: TRBV20-1
CDR3: CSAPRRGGGYGEETQYF
DNA: TGCAGTGCTCCCCGTCGAGGTGGGGGCTACGGCGAAGAGACCCAGTACTTC

J: TRBJ1-5
size: .
D: TRBD1
V: TRBV12-3/TRBV12-4
CDR3: CASSFGGGDYQPQHF
DNA: TGTGCCAGCAGTTTTGGAGGGGGCGATTATCAGCCCCAGCATTTT

J: TRBJ2-5
size: many
D: .
V: TRBV20-1
CDR3: CSAPPLAGRAGTQYF
DNA: TGCAGTGCCCCCCCCCTGGCAGGCAGAGCAGGGACCCAGTACTTC

J: TRBJ2-7
size: many
D: .
V: TRBV5-6
CDR3: CASSLFTSLDEQYF
DNA: TGTGCCAGCAGCTTGTTTACATCCCTGGACGAGCAGTACTTC

J: TRBJ2-4
size: once
D: .
V: TRBV20-1
CDR3: CSASGGHTKNIQYF
DNA: TGCAGTGCTTCGGGGGGCCATACCAAAAACATTCAGTACTTC

J: TRBJ2-1
size: .
D: .
V: TRBV3-1
CDR3: CATQRGNNEQFF
DNA: TGTGCCACCCAACGCGGAAATAATGAGCAGTTCTTC

J: TRBJ1-2
size: many
D: .
V: TRBV28
CDR3: CASQSPTTYGYTF
DNA: TGTGCCAGCCAGTCCCCGACGACCTATGGCTACACCTTC

J: TRBJ1-6
size: many
D: .
V: TRBV3-1
CDR3: CASSQVNGAPPSPLHF
DNA: TGTGCCAGCAGCCAAGTTAACGGGGCCCCACCTTCACCCCTCCACTTT